The T cell receptor beta chain described here comes from a study of shared clonotypes between healthy human individuals. This clone was seen a few times. Profiled with immunoSEQ multiplex PCR; TCRdb holds only in-frame clones, not every one. The repertoire holds about half a million clones, with 70% to 85% as singletons. The receptor was derived from a woman in her 40s in good health. Some clones in this sample may be carry-over from other donors' samples. Material: PBMCs.

The CDR3: CASSSAPGTGIYEQYF. CDR3 sequence (DNA): TGTGCCAGCAGTTCGGCCCCTGGGACAGGTATTTACGAGCAGTACTTC. V usage is TRBV6-6 and J usage is TRBJ2-7; 8 bases map to TRBD1. Germline V gene lookup returns CDR1 MNHNY and CDR2 SVGAGI (reference sequence). Germline trimming cut 4 bases from V and 4 bases from J; bases unmatched to any gene: 12. CDR3 length: 16 amino acids.